This note documents a single TCR beta chain sequence. Its target antigen remains unknown. No much larger clone is present one base from it, and per-base qualities are unavailable. At one collaborating source in Seattle, patients were enrolled during active infection and were followed longitudinally through the course of disease. Each collaborating institution followed its own protocols to collect whole blood in K2EDTA tubes. For TCRbeta analysis, collaborators shipped samples in one of three forms: frozen whole blood, isolated PBMCs, or DNA extracted from either of those sample types. The immunoSEQ Assay, a bias-controlled multiplex PCR, was used to amplify TCRbeta CDR3 regions from genomic DNA. As for the authors' bioinformatics: The number of nucleated cells in each sample was estimated by amplification of reference gene primers within the assay. To quantify the absolute abundance of each unique TCRbeta CDR3 rearrangement, sequence reads were collapsed and filtered. For each sample, productive Simpson clonality was calculated as the square root of Simpson's diversity index across productive rearrangements. TCRdb carries this immuneACCESS record with in-frame sequences only. Its versions omit some clonotypes, under half of them owing to an unresolved V gene in the studies checked, with the rest unexplained. The V and J calls and the clone size are those of that table, but D and trimming were determined from the DNA. Here the sample has some 300,000 clones; 75% to 90% occur a single time. Together, the top ten hold about 12% of the sample.

The data stem from a study of blood T cell repertoires in COVID-19 (dated by TCRdb to 2018 to 2020). With regard to the full study: Samples covering the acute and convalescent phases of COVID-19 were provided by collaborators in the United States, Italy and Spain. HLA class I and class II types, where available, came from metadata supplied by the sample provider rather than from assay-based typing. The prospective study material was composed of cDNA or gDNA derived from T cells, B-cell-depleted T cells, or PBMCs. Sample metadata almost always included a de-identified subject ID, COVID-19 status, age in years and sex. The repertoires were released in a freely available public database intended as a resource for research on the immune response to SARS-CoV-2. Samples came from the ongoing ImmuneRACE study (first 160 participants) plus 1,254 subjects from 6 global collaborators. The dataset comprised deeply sampled blood TCRbeta repertoires from subjects exposed to, actively infected with, or recovered from COVID-19. The research as a whole found: The amount of clinical and demographic metadata varied by source and participant and was provided uncurated.

The CDR3 numbers 19 residues from cysteine through phenylalanine. Left in the record is the CDR3 DNA by itself, 57 bases read in frame from the first base. Via the germline V gene, CDR1 is LGHNA and CDR2 YSLEER. The V end gives up 4 bases and the J end 3 bases, leaving 14 bases in the junction not matched to a gene. The receptor was isolated from a woman aged 70 to 79 with COVID-19, enrolled during active disease. The sequencing input was peripheral blood. The V gene is TRBV4-3 and the J gene is TRBJ2-7, with 14 bases in between that match TRBD2. The CDR3 is CASSRATGTSGGSRYEQYF. The nucleotides are TGCGCCAGCAGCCGCGCGACCGGGACTAGCGGGGGAAGTCGCTACGAGCAGTACTTC.